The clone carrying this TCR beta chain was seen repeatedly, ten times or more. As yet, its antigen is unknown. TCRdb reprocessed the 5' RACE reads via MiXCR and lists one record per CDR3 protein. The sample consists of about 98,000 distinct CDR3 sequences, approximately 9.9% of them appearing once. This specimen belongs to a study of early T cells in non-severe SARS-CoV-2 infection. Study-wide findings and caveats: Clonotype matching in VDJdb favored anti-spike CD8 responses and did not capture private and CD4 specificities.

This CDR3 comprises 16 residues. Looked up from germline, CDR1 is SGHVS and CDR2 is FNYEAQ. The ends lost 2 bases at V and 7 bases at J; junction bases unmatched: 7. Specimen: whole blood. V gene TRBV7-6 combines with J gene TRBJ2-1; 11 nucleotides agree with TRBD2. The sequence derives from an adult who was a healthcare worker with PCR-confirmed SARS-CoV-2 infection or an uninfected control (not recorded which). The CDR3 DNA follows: TGTGCCAGCAGCTTAATCCTAGCGGGAGGTAGTAATGAGCAGTTCTTC. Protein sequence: CASSLILAGGSNEQFF.